The rows below give T cell receptor beta chains drawn from one sample of a study of OX40 agonist ivuxolimab in advanced cancers. Method: immunoSEQ multiplex PCR; TCRdb's copy keeps in-frame clones and lacks some. The repertoire holds more than 45,000 clones, roughly nine tenths seen once, with about 4.1% in the top ten. The source was CD4+ or CD8+ T cells sorted from blood, collected in a trial of the OX40 agonist ivuxolimab. Receptors originate from an adult with an advanced solid tumor such as melanoma, head and neck, liver or kidney cancer. The CDR3 runs from the conserved cysteine through the conserved F or W. D genes are given only for firm matches. Size is omitted from some rows. Given values are once, few, many or a class for expanded clones.

j_call: TRBJ2-7; d_call: .; clone_size: .; v_call: TRBV28; cdr3_aa: CASSSGLRGSYEQYF; cdr3_nt: TGTGCCAGCAGTTCAGGTCTCAGGGGCTCCTACGAGCAGTACTTC
j_call: TRBJ2-7; d_call: .; clone_size: few; v_call: TRBV2; cdr3_aa: CASSEARRGHEQYF; cdr3_nt: TGTGCCAGCAGTGAAGCGCGCAGGGGACACGAGCAGTACTTC
j_call: TRBJ2-1; d_call: TRBD2; clone_size: .; v_call: TRBV4-3; cdr3_aa: CASSQLAGGRYEQFF; cdr3_nt: TGCGCCAGCAGCCAACTAGCGGGAGGCAGATATGAGCAGTTCTTC
j_call: TRBJ1-2; d_call: .; clone_size: .; v_call: TRBV7-9; cdr3_aa: CASSLYSGVGYTF; cdr3_nt: TGTGCCAGCAGCTTATACTCGGGTGTTGGCTACACCTTC
j_call: TRBJ2-1; d_call: TRBD2; clone_size: .; v_call: TRBV10-1; cdr3_aa: CASSESRTSGTIEQFF; cdr3_nt: TGCGCCAGCAGTGAGTCAAGGACTAGCGGGACCATTGAGCAGTTCTTC
j_call: TRBJ2-1; d_call: TRBD2; clone_size: .; v_call: TRBV6-5; cdr3_aa: CASSYRLAGSNEQFF; cdr3_nt: TGTGCCAGCAGCTACCGCCTAGCGGGGTCCAATGAGCAGTTCTTC
j_call: TRBJ1-2; d_call: .; clone_size: .; v_call: TRBV6-5; cdr3_aa: CASRSGTSNYGYTF; cdr3_nt: TGTGCCAGCAGATCTGGGACCTCTAACTATGGCTACACCTTC
j_call: TRBJ1-4; d_call: TRBD1; clone_size: .; v_call: TRBV7-6; cdr3_aa: CASSLGTARGEKLFF; cdr3_nt: TGTGCCAGCAGCTTGGGGACAGCGAGGGGCGAAAAACTGTTTTTT
j_call: TRBJ2-2; d_call: .; clone_size: .; v_call: TRBV6-6; cdr3_aa: CASSYLREDPGELFF; cdr3_nt: TGTGCCAGCAGTTACTTAAGGGAGGACCCCGGGGAGCTGTTTTTT
j_call: TRBJ2-4; d_call: TRBD1; clone_size: .; v_call: TRBV6-5; cdr3_aa: CASSYGQAANIQYF; cdr3_nt: TGTGCCAGCAGTTACGGACAGGCGGCAAACATTCAGTACTTC
j_call: TRBJ2-7; d_call: TRBD1; clone_size: few; v_call: TRBV9; cdr3_aa: CASSGGTGGKDEQYF; cdr3_nt: TGTGCCAGCAGCGGCGGGACAGGGGGCAAGGACGAGCAGTACTTC
j_call: TRBJ2-1; d_call: .; clone_size: .; v_call: TRBV19; cdr3_aa: CASSISSGRDNEQFF; cdr3_nt: TGTGCCAGTAGTATAAGTAGCGGTAGGGACAATGAGCAGTTCTTC